This entry describes one T cell receptor (beta chain). Antigen specificity is unknown. PCR employed 60 Vbeta and 13 Jbeta primers. Assay used: immunoSEQ multiplex PCR; TCRdb lists only in-frame clones, some missing. The repertoire holds some 180,000 clones, around 80% seen once, with about 3.8% in the top ten. The data originate from a study of cytomegalovirus exposure and HLA in healthy donors. CDR1 and CDR2 from the germline V gene are MDHEN and SYDVKM. The CDR3 spans 14 residues. Trimming took off 1 base at V and 7 bases at J, with 11 bases between the two ends. General observations from the study: Most sequenced TCRs were rare (though some public TCRs occurred in many donors). A later analysis found that most CMV-associated TCR beta chains appeared HLA-restricted. Later work associated 16,951 TCR beta sequences with HLA alleles at 0.05 false discovery rate.

The specimen sequenced was PBMCs. The chain recombines TRBV28 with TRBJ1-3; D call uncertain. The source of this sequence is a woman aged 55-69 years in good health and CMV-seropositive. CDR3 DNA sequence: TGTGCCAGCAGTTTATCTGTCTGGAGGAACACCATATATTTT. Its protein is CASSLSVWRNTIYF.